The 23 T cell receptor beta chains given below trace back to one sample, sequenced in a study of post-analysis software for immune sequencing data. The study, taken as a whole, reports: Among four or five TRBV segments more frequent in patients than controls were TRBV5-6, TRBV5-1 and TRBV20-1.

Each TCR beta cDNA library carried unique molecular identifiers. TCRdb fed the PCR reads into MiXCR, producing one record per CDR3 protein. In the table there are 650,000 to 850,000 distinct CDR3 sequences, roughly 58% of which are singletons. Which antigens these TCRs recognize remains unknown. Sequencing input: blood. The receptor set was obtained from a girl aged 5 to 17 with multiple sclerosis.

This clonotype was seen more than once but under ten times. The V call is TRBV5-1, the J call TRBJ2-1; D is perhaps TRBD2 (5 bases). V dropped 6 bases and J dropped 6 bases, with 19 bases sitting between them. Germline V gene data show CDR1 as SGHRS and CDR2 as YFSETQ. The CDR3 runs 15 residues. The CDR3 loop reads CASTFQRTPGNEQFF. The CDR3 DNA reads as TGCGCCAGCACCTTTCAGCGGACCCCTGGCAATGAGCAGTTCTTC.

This chain joins TRBV9 and TRBJ2-5; D possibly corresponds to TRBD1 (5 bases). With the DNA end fitting TRBJ2-4 better, the J assignment may be wrong. Germline V gene data show CDR1 as SGDLS and CDR2 as YYNGEE. CDR3 length equals 13 residues. CDR3 nucleotide sequence: TGTGCCAGCCAGGGCCAGGACAAAAACATTCAGTACTTC. Protein: CASQGQDKNIQYF.

CDR3 amino acids: CSVMTGSTSTEAFF. The CDR3 DNA sequence: TGCAGTGTTATGACAGGGTCCACAAGCACTGAAGCTTTCTTT. This chain uses TRBV20-1 with TRBJ1-1; 7 nucleotides agree with TRBD1. Unmatched junction bases numbered 12, after V lost 7 bases and J lost 4 bases. Germline V gives CDR1 DFQATT, CDR2 SNEGSKA (reference sequence). The CDR3 is 14 amino acids.

The chain is built from TRBV20-1 and TRBJ2-5; 12 nucleotides agree with TRBD2. J lost 1 base, V lost 2 bases, and 2 bases had no gene match. Germline CDR1 reads DFQATT; CDR2 reads SNEGSKA (reference sequence). The CDR3 is 15 residues long. The CDR3 loop reads CSARKLAGGQETQYF. The DNA for the CDR3 is TGCAGTGCTAGAAAACTAGCGGGGGGCCAAGAGACCCAGTACTTC.

This chain links TRBV6-5 with TRBJ1-2; TRBD1 aligns across 10 bases. V was pared by 0 bases and J by 12 bases, with 4 bases of the junction left unmatched. CDR1 MNHEY and CDR2 SVGAGI come from the germline V gene. CDR3 length equals 13 residues. The CDR3 nucleotides read TGTGCCAGCAGTTACTCGGGGACAGGGGCGGACACCTTC. Translating it yields CASSYSGTGADTF.

This sequence joins TRBV6-5 and TRBJ1-2, with D possibly TRBD1 on 6 matching bases. Germline V gives CDR1 MNHEY, CDR2 SVGAGI. The CDR3 consists of 16 residues. Trimming took off 0 bases at V and 4 bases at J, with 15 bases between the two ends. This CDR3 reads CASSYSGAGATYGYTF. Here the CDR3 DNA reads TGTGCCAGCAGTTACTCAGGGGCAGGGGCCACCTATGGCTACACCTTC.

The chain recombines TRBV20-1 with TRBJ2-1, with 10 bases identical to TRBD2. Germline values: CDR1 DFQATT, CDR2 SNEGSKA (reference sequence). After removal of 5 bases from V and 0 bases from J, the junction contained 7 bases not matched to a gene. This CDR3 is 16 amino acids long. The CDR3 DNA reads as TGCAGTGCTGTTAATAGCGGGAGGACCTCCTACAATGAGCAGTTCTTC. Translated: CSAVNSGRTSYNEQFF.

This clonotype occurred many times. V gene TRBV9 combines with J gene TRBJ2-7; TRBD2 aligns across 7 bases. The germline V gene encodes CDR1 SGDLS and CDR2 YYNGEE. The V and J ends lost 0 bases and 2 bases, in that order; junction bases with no gene match: 2. This CDR3 contains 14 residues. CDR3 in DNA: TGTGCCAGCAGCGTAGAAGCGGGAACCTACGAGCAGTACTTC. Encoded protein: CASSVEAGTYEQYF.

V and J are TRBV4-1 and TRBJ2-5; 12 nucleotides agree with TRBD2. The CDR3 has 17 amino acids. V lost 1 base, J lost 2 bases, and 5 bases stayed unmatched. The germline CDR1 and CDR2 sequences are MGHRA and YSYEKL. The CDR3 DNA sequence: TGCGCCAGCAGCCAAGGGCGGACTAGCGGGGCGCAAGAGACCCAGTACTTC. Protein product: CASSQGRTSGAQETQYF.

This chain connects TRBV20-1 to TRBJ1-5; 9 bases line up with TRBD1. CDR3 length: 16 amino acids. V gave up 1 base and J gave up 2 bases; unmatched junction bases: 6. Germline CDR1 is DFQATT and CDR2 is SNEGSKA (reference sequence). The CDR3 nucleotides read TGCAGTGCTAGAGTAACAGGGGGCGTCGGCAATCAGCCCCAGCATTTT. As protein: CSARVTGGVGNQPQHF.

The chain carries TRBV20-1 and TRBJ2-1, with 11 bases identical to TRBD2. Germline CDR1 is DFQATT and CDR2 is SNEGSKA (reference sequence). CDR3 length equals 14 residues. Trimming took 5 bases from V and 6 from J; bases not matched to a gene: 6. CDR3 DNA: TGCAGTGCTTACGGGACTAGCGGAAGCAATGAGCAGTTCTTC. Protein product: CSAYGTSGSNEQFF.

This clonotype was seen just once. This chain connects TRBV12-3 or TRBV12-4 to TRBJ2-7; TRBD2 matches 7 bases. Germline trimming cut 2 bases from V and 3 bases from J; bases unmatched to any gene: 4. The CDR3 totals 14 residues. CDR3 sequence (DNA): TGTGCCAGCAGTTTATGGGAGGGTGGCTACGAGCAGTACTTC. The encoded protein is CASSLWEGGYEQYF.

This clonotype occurred a few times. The chain is built from TRBV9 and TRBJ2-7; perhaps TRBD1 as D (6 bases). The germline CDR1 and CDR2 sequences are SGDLS and YYNGEE. V was shortened by 4 bases and J by 2 bases, with 13 bases between the two germline ends. This CDR3 is 14 amino acids long. The CDR3 DNA sequence: TGTGCCAGCAGCAGGGGGACACTAGCCTACGAGCAGTACTTC. Residues: CASSRGTLAYEQYF.

This clonotype was seen a single time. The chain couples TRBV12-3 or TRBV12-4 to TRBJ2-3; possible D gene TRBD1, 7 bases. Trimming took off 4 bases at V and 4 bases at J, with 12 bases between the two ends. This CDR3 is 14 amino acids long. The CDR3 DNA reads TGTGCCAGCAGTTCAGGAGGGGGCGCAGATACGCAGTATTTT. Translated, it gives CASSSGGGADTQYF.

This clonotype was seen more than once but under ten times. This chain uses TRBV18 with TRBJ2-7; TRBD1 aligns across 8 bases. Trimming removed 1 base from V and 2 bases from J; junction bases left unmatched: 1. The CDR3 is 14 amino acids. Looked up from germline, CDR1 is KGHSH and CDR2 is LQKENI. CDR3 nucleotide sequence: TGTGCCAGCTCACCACGGGACAGGACCTACGAGCAGTACTTC. This encodes CASSPRDRTYEQYF.

The rearrangement links TRBV3-1 to TRBJ2-4; the D is unclear. This CDR3 has 15 amino acids. Germline V gene lookup returns CDR1 LGHDT and CDR2 YNNKEL (reference sequence). Trimming took off 1 base at V and 7 bases at J, with 14 bases between the two ends. The CDR3 loop is CASSQVRTLENIQYF. The CDR3 DNA is TGTGCCAGCAGCCAAGTTAGAACCCTCGAGAACATTCAGTACTTC.

The CDR3 sequence: CSARLAGGPSYEQYF. As DNA, the CDR3 is TGCAGTGCTAGACTAGCGGGAGGGCCGTCCTACGAGCAGTACTTC. This chain uses TRBV20-1 with TRBJ2-7, with 12 nucleotides matching TRBD2. This CDR3 region has 15 residues. The germline gives CDR1 DFQATT, CDR2 SNEGSKA (reference sequence). J was trimmed by 1 base and V by 2 bases; bases with no gene match: 3.

This clonotype has just a few counts. The V gene is TRBV15, the J gene TRBJ1-2; D is unresolved. The CDR3 runs to 17 residues. Germline V CDR1 and CDR2: LNHNV, YYDKDF (reference sequence). V was cut by 0 bases and J by 2 bases, with 16 bases left in between. The CDR3 loop is CATSRDLGLLQNYGYTF. CDR3 bases: TGTGCCACCAGCAGAGACCTAGGACTGCTCCAAAACTATGGCTACACCTTC.

This clonotype showed up just a few times. CDR3 protein: CASSLNALAGGKNIQYF. The CDR3, as DNA: TGTGCCAGCAGCTTGAACGCGCTAGCGGGGGGGAAAAACATTCAGTACTTC. V gene TRBV7-9 combines with J gene TRBJ2-4, with 12 bases identical to TRBD2. Germline V lookup: CDR1 SEHNR, CDR2 FQNEAQ (reference sequence). This CDR3 comprises 17 residues. V gave up 3 bases and J gave up 4 bases; unmatched junction bases: 7. Based on the CDR3 plus reference TRBV7-9 and TRBJ2-4, the full variable domain is DTGVSQNPRHKITKRGQNVTFRCDPISEHNRLYWYRQTLGQGPEFLTYFQNEAQLEKSRLLSDRFSAERPKGSFSTLEIQRTEQGDSAMYLCASSLNALAGGKNIQYFGAGTRLSVL.

This rearrangement joins TRBV5-5 to TRBJ1-5; maybe TRBD1 (5 bases). Between the trimmed V and J ends, which lost 3 bases and 2 bases, there was a span of 15 bases. From germline, CDR1 is SGHKS and CDR2 YYEKEE (reference sequence). CDR3 length: 16 residues. The CDR3 bases are TGTGCCAGCAGCTCACTCGGGGGTCCTGGCAATCAGCCCCAGCATTTT. Translation gives CASSSLGGPGNQPQHF.

The chain employs TRBV6-5 and TRBJ2-7, with 7 bases identical to TRBD1. The trim removed 5 bases at V and 3 bases at J, leaving 7 bases unmatched. Germline CDR1 is MNHEY and CDR2 is SVGAGI. The CDR3 sequence is 14 residues long. In DNA, the CDR3 is TGTGCCAGCAGTGAGAGGACAGGCGTCTACGAGCAGTACTTC. Translated, it gives CASSERTGVYEQYF.

The CDR3 DNA reads TGCAGCGTTGCCGGACAGGCTCATTTGGTGCAGTTCTTC. Its translation: CSVAGQAHLVQFF. The rearrangement links TRBV29-1 to TRBJ2-1; 7 nucleotides agree with TRBD1. V gave up 4 bases and J gave up 12 bases; unmatched junction bases: 12. The germline V gene encodes CDR1 SQVTM and CDR2 ANQGSEA. The CDR3 is made up of 13 amino acids.

The chain employs TRBV7-2 and TRBJ2-3; unclear D gene. V lost 3 bases, J lost 2 bases, and 12 bases lay in between. The germline V gene has CDR1 SGHTA and CDR2 FQGNSA. CDR3 length equals 15 residues. The chain's CDR3 is CASSLGTRFTDTQYF. DNA of the CDR3: TGTGCCAGCAGCTTGGGAACCCGGTTCACAGATACGCAGTATTTT.